This T cell receptor (beta chain) was documented in a study of T cell clones after liver transplantation. Study-wide background: Standard immunosuppression, with no induction, continued until 12-24 months after transplant. Study findings and constraints: In a couple of subjects, few donor cells limited the measurable donor-reactive repertoire. Rather than being deleted, graft donor-reactive T cells may have moved into the graft.

From germline, CDR1 is LNHDA and CDR2 SQIVND (reference sequence). Between the trimmed V and J ends, which lost 5 bases and 0 bases, there was a span of 10 bases. The CDR3 consists of 14 residues. Unstimulated PBMCs were sorted into CD3+CD4+ and CD3+CD8+ populations. Profiling relied on immunoSEQ multiplex PCR, and the TCRdb table lists in-frame clones only, not all of them. The sample has 68,000 or so clones, 75% to 85% seen once. This clone has a handful of counts. Its antigen is not known. The TCR was taken from a human donor who received a liver transplant. Sequenced here: CD4+ T cells from blood, sampled before liver transplant. This rearrangement joins TRBV19 to TRBJ1-1; D call uncertain. The CDR3 protein is CASSPPVLNTEAFF. The CDR3 DNA is TGTGCCAGTAGTCCACCGGTACTGAACACTGAAGCTTTCTTT.